This T cell receptor (beta chain) is from a study of T cells after yellow fever vaccination. MiXCR, run by TCRdb on the 5' RACE reads, gives a single entry per CDR3 protein. Here the sample spans 200,000 to 300,000 distinct CDR3 sequences, over 10% being singletons. V was clipped by 5 bases and J by 1 base, with 12 bases between them. Germline CDR1 reads MNHEY; CDR2 reads SVGEGT. The CDR3 sequence is 16 residues long. The sequences come from CD4+ T cells sorted from PBMCs, collected 45 days after the yellow fever booster vaccination. V is TRBV6-2 or TRBV6-3 and J is TRBJ2-6, with D maybe TRBD1 (5 bases). This clonotype originated in a man younger than 45 who received the YFV17D yellow fever vaccine. This chain's CDR3 is CASSQGPPSGANVLTF. CDR3 sequence (DNA): TGTGCCAGCAGTCAGGGTCCCCCTTCTGGGGCCAACGTCCTGACTTTC.